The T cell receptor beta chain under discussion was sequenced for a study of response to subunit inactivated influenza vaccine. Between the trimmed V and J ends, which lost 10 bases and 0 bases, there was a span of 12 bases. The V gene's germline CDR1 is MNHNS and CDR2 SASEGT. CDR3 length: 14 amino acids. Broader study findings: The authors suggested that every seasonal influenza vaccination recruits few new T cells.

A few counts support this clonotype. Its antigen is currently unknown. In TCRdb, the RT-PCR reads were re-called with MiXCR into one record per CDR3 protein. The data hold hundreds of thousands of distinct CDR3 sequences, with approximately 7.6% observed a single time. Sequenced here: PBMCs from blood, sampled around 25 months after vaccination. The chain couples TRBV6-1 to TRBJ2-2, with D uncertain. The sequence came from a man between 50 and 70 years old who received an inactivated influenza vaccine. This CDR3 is CATATLANTGELFF. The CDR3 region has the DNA TGTGCCACCGCAACACTGGCGAACACCGGGGAGCTGTTTTTT.